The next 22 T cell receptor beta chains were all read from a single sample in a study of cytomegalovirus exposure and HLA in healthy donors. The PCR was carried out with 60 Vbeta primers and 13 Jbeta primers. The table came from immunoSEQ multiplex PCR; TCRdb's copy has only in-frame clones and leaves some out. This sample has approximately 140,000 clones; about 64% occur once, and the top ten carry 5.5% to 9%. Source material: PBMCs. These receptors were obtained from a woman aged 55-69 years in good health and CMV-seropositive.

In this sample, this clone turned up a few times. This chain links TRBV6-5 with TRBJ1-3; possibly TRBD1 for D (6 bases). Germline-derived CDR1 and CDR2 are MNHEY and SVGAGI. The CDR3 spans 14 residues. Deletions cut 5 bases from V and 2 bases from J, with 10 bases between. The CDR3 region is CASSSRGAGNTIYF. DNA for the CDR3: TGTGCCAGCAGTAGCAGGGGTGCTGGAAACACCATATATTTT.

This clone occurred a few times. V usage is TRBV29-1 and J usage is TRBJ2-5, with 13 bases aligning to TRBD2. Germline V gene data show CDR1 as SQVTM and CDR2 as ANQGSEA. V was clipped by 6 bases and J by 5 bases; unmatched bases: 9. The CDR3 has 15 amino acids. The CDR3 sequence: CSVQLAGGPWETQYF. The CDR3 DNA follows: TGCAGCGTCCAACTAGCGGGAGGGCCGTGGGAGACCCAGTACTTC.

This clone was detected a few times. The chain's CDR3 is CASSYTTSGRPTGELFF. In DNA, the CDR3 is TGTGCCAGCAGCTACACAACTAGCGGGAGGCCCACCGGGGAGCTGTTTTTT. The chain joins TRBV11-2 to TRBJ2-2; TRBD2 matches at 12 bases. Germline V gene data show CDR1 as SGHAT and CDR2 as FQNNGV. J lost 4 bases, V lost 4 bases, and 7 bases had no gene match. CDR3 size: 17 residues.

CDR3 sequence (DNA): TGTGCCAGCTGGACAGTCGGCCACTACGAGCAGTACTTC. Amino acid sequence: CASWTVGHYEQYF. The chain recombines TRBV28 with TRBJ2-7; D might be TRBD1 (6 bases). From germline, CDR1 is MDHEN and CDR2 SYDVKM. Trimming pared 8 bases from V and 3 bases from J, leaving 14 bases between. The CDR3 runs to 13 residues. Complete variable domain (other parts from reference TRBV28 and TRBJ2-7): DVKVTQSSRYLVKRTGEKVFLECVQDMDHENMFWYRQDPGLGLRLIYFSYDVKMKEKGDIPEGYSVSREKKERFSLILESASTNQTSMYLCASWTVGHYEQYFGPGTRLTVT.

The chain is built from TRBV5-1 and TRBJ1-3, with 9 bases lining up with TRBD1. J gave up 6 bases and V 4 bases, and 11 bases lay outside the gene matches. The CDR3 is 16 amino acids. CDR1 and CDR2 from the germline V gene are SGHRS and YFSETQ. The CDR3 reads CASSPVPGQGSNTIYF. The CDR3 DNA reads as TGCGCCAGCAGCCCGGTCCCGGGACAGGGATCAAACACCATATATTTT.

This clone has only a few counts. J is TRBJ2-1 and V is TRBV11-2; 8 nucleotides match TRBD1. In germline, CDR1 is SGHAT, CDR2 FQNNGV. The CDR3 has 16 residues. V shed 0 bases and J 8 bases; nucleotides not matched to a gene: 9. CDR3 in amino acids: CASSLDGQGISHEQFF. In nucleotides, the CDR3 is TGTGCCAGCAGCTTAGATGGACAGGGTATCTCCCATGAGCAGTTCTTC.

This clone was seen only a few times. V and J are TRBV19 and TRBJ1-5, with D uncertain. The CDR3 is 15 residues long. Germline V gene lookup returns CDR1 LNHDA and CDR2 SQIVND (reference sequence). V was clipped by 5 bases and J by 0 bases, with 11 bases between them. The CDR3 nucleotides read TGTGCCAGTAGTCTGACGACTGATAGCAATCAGCCCCAGCATTTT. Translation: CASSLTTDSNQPQHF.

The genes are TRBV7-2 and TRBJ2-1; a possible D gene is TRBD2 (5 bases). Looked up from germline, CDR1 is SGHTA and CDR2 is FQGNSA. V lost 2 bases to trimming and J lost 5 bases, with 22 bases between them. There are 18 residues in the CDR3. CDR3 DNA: TGTGCCAGCAGCTTAAAACATACTTGGCTAGCCTCTAACAATGAGCAGTTCTTC. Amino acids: CASSLKHTWLASNNEQFF.

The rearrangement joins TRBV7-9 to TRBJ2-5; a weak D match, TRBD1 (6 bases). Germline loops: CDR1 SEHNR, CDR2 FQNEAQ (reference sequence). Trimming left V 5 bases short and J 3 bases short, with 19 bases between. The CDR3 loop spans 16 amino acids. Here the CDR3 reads CASSLQRGRGEETQYF. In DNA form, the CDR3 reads TGTGCCAGCAGCCTACAAAGAGGCAGGGGCGAAGAGACCCAGTACTTC. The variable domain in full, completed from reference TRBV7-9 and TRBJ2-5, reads DTGVSQNPRHKITKRGQNVTFRCDPISEHNRLYWYRQTLGQGPEFLTYFQNEAQLEKSRLLSDRFSAERPKGSFSTLEIQRTEQGDSAMYLCASSLQRGRGEETQYFGPGTRLLVL.

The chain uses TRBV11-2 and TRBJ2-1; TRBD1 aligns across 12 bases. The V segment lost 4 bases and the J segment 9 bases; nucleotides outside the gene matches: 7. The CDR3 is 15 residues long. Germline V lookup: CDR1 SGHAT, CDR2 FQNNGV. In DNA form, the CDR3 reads TGTGCCAGCAGCTCTAAAGGGACAGGGGGCTTTGAGCAGTTCTTC. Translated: CASSSKGTGGFEQFF.

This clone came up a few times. This chain's CDR3 is CASSGGQGTYEQYF. CDR3 nucleotide sequence: TGTGCCAGCAGTGGCGGACAGGGAACCTACGAGCAGTACTTC. V is TRBV28 and J is TRBJ2-7; 8 positions agree with TRBD1. This CDR3 contains 14 residues. Germline V gene lookup returns CDR1 MDHEN and CDR2 SYDVKM. V lost 5 bases, J lost 2 bases, and 5 bases stayed unmatched.

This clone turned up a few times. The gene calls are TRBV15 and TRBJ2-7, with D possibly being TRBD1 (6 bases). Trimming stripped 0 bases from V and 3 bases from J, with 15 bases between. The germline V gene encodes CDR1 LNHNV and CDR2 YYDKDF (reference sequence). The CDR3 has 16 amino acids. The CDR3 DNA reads TGTGCCACCAGCAGAGATAGGGGGACGGGGAACTACGAGCAGTACTTC. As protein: CATSRDRGTGNYEQYF.

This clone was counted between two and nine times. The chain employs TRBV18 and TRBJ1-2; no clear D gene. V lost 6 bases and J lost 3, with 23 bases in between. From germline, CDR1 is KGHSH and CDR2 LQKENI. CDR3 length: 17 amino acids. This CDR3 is CASSPQGRPTRDYGYTF. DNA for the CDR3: TGTGCCAGCTCCCCGCAAGGGAGGCCGACAAGAGACTATGGCTACACCTTC.

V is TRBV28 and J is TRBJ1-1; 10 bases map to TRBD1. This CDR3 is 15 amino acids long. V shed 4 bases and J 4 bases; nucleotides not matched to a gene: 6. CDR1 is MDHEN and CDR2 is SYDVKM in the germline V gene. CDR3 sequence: CASSSPGQGFTEAFF. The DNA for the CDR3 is TGTGCCAGCAGTTCTCCGGGACAGGGGTTCACTGAAGCTTTCTTT.

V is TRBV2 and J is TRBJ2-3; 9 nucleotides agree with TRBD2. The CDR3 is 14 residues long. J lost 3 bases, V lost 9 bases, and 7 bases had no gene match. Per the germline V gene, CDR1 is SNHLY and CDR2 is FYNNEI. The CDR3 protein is CARIAGDGTDTQYF. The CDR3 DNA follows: TGTGCCAGAATAGCGGGAGACGGGACAGATACGCAGTATTTT.

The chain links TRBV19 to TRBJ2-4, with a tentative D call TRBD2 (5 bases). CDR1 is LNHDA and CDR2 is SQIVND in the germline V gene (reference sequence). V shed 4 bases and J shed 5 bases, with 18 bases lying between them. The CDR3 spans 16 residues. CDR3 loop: CASSRWLIGEQNIQYF. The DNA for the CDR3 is TGTGCCAGTAGTAGATGGTTGATCGGGGAACAAAACATTCAGTACTTC.

CDR3 in amino acids: CASSEDTLAGGVQETQYF. CDR3 coding DNA: TGTGCCAGCAGTGAAGATACGCTAGCGGGAGGGGTACAAGAGACCCAGTACTTC. This rearrangement joins TRBV6-1 to TRBJ2-5; 12 bases line up with TRBD2. Germline V gene lookup returns CDR1 MNHNS and CDR2 SASEGT. This CDR3 comprises 18 residues. V was clipped by 1 base and J by 2 bases; unmatched bases: 8.

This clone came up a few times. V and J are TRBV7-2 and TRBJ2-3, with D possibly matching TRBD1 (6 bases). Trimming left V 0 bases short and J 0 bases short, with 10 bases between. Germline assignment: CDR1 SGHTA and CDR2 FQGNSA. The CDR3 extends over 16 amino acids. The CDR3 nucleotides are TGTGCCAGCAGCTTAGCGCAGGGGCGGAGCACAGATACGCAGTATTTT. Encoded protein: CASSLAQGRSTDTQYF.

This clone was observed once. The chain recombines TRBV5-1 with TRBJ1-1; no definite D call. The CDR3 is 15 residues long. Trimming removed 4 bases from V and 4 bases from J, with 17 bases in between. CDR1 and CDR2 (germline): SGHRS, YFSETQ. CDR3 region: CASSPDGQAGTEAFF. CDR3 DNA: TGCGCCAGCAGCCCCGACGGGCAGGCGGGCACTGAAGCTTTCTTT.

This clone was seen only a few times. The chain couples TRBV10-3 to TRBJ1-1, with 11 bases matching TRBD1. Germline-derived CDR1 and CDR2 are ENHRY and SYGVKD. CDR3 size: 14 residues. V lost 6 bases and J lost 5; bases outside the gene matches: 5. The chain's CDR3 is CAISWDRGETEAFF. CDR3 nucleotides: TGTGCCATCAGCTGGGACAGGGGGGAGACTGAAGCTTTCTTT.

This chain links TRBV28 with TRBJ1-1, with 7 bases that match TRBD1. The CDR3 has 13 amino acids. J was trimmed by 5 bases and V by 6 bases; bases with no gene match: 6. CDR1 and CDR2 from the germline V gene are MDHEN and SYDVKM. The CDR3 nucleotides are TGTGCCAGCAGCCCTCCACAGGGGACTGAAGCTTTCTTT. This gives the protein CASSPPQGTEAFF.

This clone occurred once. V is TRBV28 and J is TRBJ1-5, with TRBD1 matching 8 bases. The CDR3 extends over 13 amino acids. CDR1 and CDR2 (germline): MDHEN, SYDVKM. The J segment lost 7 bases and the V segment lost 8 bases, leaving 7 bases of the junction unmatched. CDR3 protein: CASRTGLWQPQHF. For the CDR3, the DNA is TGTGCCAGCCGGACAGGGTTATGGCAGCCCCAGCATTTT. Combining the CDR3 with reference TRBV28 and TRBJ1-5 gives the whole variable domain DVKVTQSSRYLVKRTGEKVFLECVQDMDHENMFWYRQDPGLGLRLIYFSYDVKMKEKGDIPEGYSVSREKKERFSLILESASTNQTSMYLCASRTGLWQPQHFGDGTRLSIL.